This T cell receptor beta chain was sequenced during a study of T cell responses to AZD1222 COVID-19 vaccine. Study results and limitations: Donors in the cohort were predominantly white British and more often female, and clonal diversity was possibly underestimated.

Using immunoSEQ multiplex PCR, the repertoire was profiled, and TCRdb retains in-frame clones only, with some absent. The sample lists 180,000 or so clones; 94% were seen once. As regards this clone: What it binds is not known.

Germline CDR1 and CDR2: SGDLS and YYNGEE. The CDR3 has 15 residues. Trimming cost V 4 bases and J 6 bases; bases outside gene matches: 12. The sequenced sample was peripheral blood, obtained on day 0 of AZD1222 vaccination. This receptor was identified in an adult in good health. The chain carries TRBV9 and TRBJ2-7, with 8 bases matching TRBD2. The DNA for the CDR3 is TGTGCCAGCAGCTCCGGGGGGGCCGCACCTCGCGAGCAGTACTTC. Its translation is CASSSGGAAPREQYF.